A selection of T cell receptor beta chains follows, all from one sample in a study of cytomegalovirus exposure and HLA in healthy donors. The table came from immunoSEQ multiplex PCR; TCRdb's copy has only in-frame clones and leaves some out. The profile shows 100,000 to 150,000 clones, roughly two thirds of them singletons. The sequenced material came from PBMCs. The receptor set was obtained from a man aged 25 to 40 in good health and CMV-seropositive. Each CDR3 is given with its conserved first and last residue. The D gene is left open where the match is weak.

TRBV13	TRBJ2-5	14	TRBD2	CASSGLWEGKTQYF
TRBV6-6	-	12	-	CASRPTAYEQYF
TRBV29-1	TRBJ2-1	13	-	CSVVPGGYNEQFF
TRBV9	TRBJ2-3	14	-	CASSVYGFTDTQYF
TRBV2	TRBJ2-7	12	-	CASREGPYEQYF
TRBV6-1	TRBJ2-7	14	-	CASLSTYGSYEQYF
TRBV4-3	TRBJ1-3	15	TRBD1	CASSPGQGSRNTIYF
TRBV4-3	TRBJ2-2	16	TRBD1	CASSQAGTGGSGELFF
TRBV18	TRBJ2-5	14	TRBD2	CASSLIAGQETQYF
TRBV9	TRBJ1-3	15	TRBD1	CASSAAQGAGNTIYF
TRBV27	TRBJ2-5	18	TRBD2	CASSRYTLLAGERETQYF
TRBV18	TRBJ2-3	14	TRBD2	CASSPGGKADTQYF
TRBV4-3	TRBJ2-4	16	TRBD1	CASSLAARTGGNIQYF